This T cell receptor (beta chain) is drawn from a study of OX40 agonist ivuxolimab in advanced cancers. Turning to the study itself: Each patient was given ivuxolimab into a vein every 2 weeks, at 0.01 to 10 mg/kg. Study-wide findings and caveats: Compared with CD4+, CD8+ T cells on average had more expanded clones.

Libraries were prepared by immunoSEQ multiplex PCR; TCRdb keeps only in-frame clonotypes and omits some of them. The sample contains approximately 99,000 clones, approximately 95% of which appear only once. The V gene end was trimmed by 0 bases and the J gene end by 5 bases; junction bases not matched to a gene: 4. This CDR3 has 15 amino acids. Germline loops: CDR1 MNHEY, CDR2 SVGAGI. With autoimmune disease history or systemic immunosuppression, patients were excluded. Comment on this clone: Its antigen is not known.

Specimen: CD4+ or CD8+ T cells sorted from blood, collected in a trial of the OX40 agonist ivuxolimab. The V gene is TRBV6-5, the J gene TRBJ2-5, with 9 bases aligning to TRBD1. The sequence came from an adult with an advanced solid tumor such as melanoma, head and neck, liver or kidney cancer. The CDR3 DNA reads as TGTGCCAGCAGTTACTCGGGACAGGGTTCGGAGACCCAGTACTTC. Its protein is CASSYSGQGSETQYF.